Below are 5 T cell receptor beta chains sequenced from a single sample in a study of blood T cell repertoires in COVID-19 (TCRdb year 2020). The library relied on the immunoSEQ multiplex PCR assay. What TCRdb holds here is the immuneACCESS table cut down to in-frame rearrangements. Part of the clones is not present; checked against another copy, under half of the missing clones reflect an unresolved V gene, and the others are unexplained. Across this sample there are more than 95,000 clones, with more than 85% seen only once. Under 6.5% of the sample goes to the ten largest clones. What was sequenced was peripheral blood. Receptor source: a human donor in a cohort sampled during active COVID-19.

The chain recombines TRBV6-6 with TRBJ2-1, with 7 nucleotides matching TRBD2. Trimming removed 6 bases from V and 6 bases from J; junction bases left unmatched: 11. The CDR3 is 15 residues long. Germline CDR1 reads MNHNY; CDR2 reads SVGAGI (reference sequence). CDR3 amino acids: CASSPGTNLRNEQFF. Here the CDR3 DNA reads TGTGCCAGCAGCCCCGGGACTAACCTCCGCAATGAGCAGTTCTTC.

Here the CDR3 reads CASSFDSYEQYF. The CDR3, as DNA: TGTGCCAGCAGCTTTGACAGCTACGAGCAGTACTTC. V is TRBV5-6 and J is TRBJ2-7; D is possibly TRBD1 (5 bases). CDR3 length: 12 residues. V lost 2 bases to trimming and J lost 3 bases, with 6 bases between them. Germline V gene lookup returns CDR1 SGHDT and CDR2 YYEEEE.

The chain joins TRBV29-1 to TRBJ2-7; TRBD2 agrees at 9 bases. Germline V gene sequence: CDR1 SQVTM, CDR2 ANQGSEA. The J segment lost 2 bases and the V segment lost 6 bases, leaving 8 bases of the junction unmatched. The CDR3 totals 14 residues. CDR3 protein: CSVPAGGLPYEQYF. The CDR3 bases are TGCAGCGTGCCAGCGGGAGGTCTCCCCTACGAGCAGTACTTC.

In this sample, this clone turned up a few times. In the same sample, other DNA sequences code for this CDR3. J is TRBJ1-1 and V is TRBV9, with D unresolved. V was trimmed by 0 bases and J by 0 bases, leaving 6 bases between them. Germline CDR1 SGDLS, CDR2 YYNGEE. CDR3 length equals 14 residues. The CDR3 here is CASSVGGMNTEAFF. The CDR3 nucleotides are TGTGCCAGCAGCGTAGGAGGGATGAACACTGAAGCTTTCTTT.

The chain carries TRBV20-1 and TRBJ2-7, with D possibly TRBD2 on 6 matching bases. V was cut by 3 bases and J by 7 bases, with 10 bases left in between. Germline lookup yields CDR1 DFQATT and CDR2 SNEGSKA (reference sequence). This CDR3 is 11 amino acids long. In nucleotides, the CDR3 is TGCAGTGCTAGGACCGCGGGAGAGCAGTACTTC. It translates to CSARTAGEQYF.